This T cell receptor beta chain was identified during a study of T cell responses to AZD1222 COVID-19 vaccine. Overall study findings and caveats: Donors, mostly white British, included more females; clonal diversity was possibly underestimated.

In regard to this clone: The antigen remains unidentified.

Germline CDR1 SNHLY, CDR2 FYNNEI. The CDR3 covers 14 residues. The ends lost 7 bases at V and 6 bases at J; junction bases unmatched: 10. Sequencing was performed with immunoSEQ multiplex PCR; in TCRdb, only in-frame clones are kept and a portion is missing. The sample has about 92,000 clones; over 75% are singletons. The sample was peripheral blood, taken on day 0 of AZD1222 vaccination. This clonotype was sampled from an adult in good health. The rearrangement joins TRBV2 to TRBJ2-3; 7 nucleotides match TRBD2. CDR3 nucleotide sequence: TGTGCCAGCAACCTGCGGGCCGGGAGGGATACGCAGTATTTT. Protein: CASNLRAGRDTQYF.